This T cell receptor (beta chain) was retrieved from a study of T cell repertoires in cytomegalovirus infection. About the study: Used in the study were CMV epitopes, some recently identified and HLA-C-restricted, others well-studied and HLA-B-restricted. Public signatures in TCR beta pointed to CMV infection and matching HLA type.

TCRdb processed the reads anew with MiXCR; each CDR3 protein has one entry. The top ten clones hold over 15% of a sample with hundreds of thousands of distinct CDR3 sequences, roughly a third of them seen once. This clonotype was counted a few times. The antigen remains unidentified. V gave up 6 bases and J gave up 7 bases, with 16 bases separating them. Germline V gene data show CDR1 as LNHDA and CDR2 as SQIVND (reference sequence). CDR3 length: 13 residues. Study-level results: There were carriers of CMV plus the relevant HLA, and cumulative public TCR beta family frequency identified them. HLA-C-restricted CMV clonotypes gave the most frequent clonotype in two of eight donors.

The specimen comprised cultured PBMCs, sampled from culture after CMV antigen stimulation. The sequence was collected from a human donor in good health (CMV status not recorded). Some clones in this sample may be carry-over from other donors' samples. The chain joins TRBV19 to TRBJ2-7, with a possible D match to TRBD1 (6 bases). CDR3 bases: TGTGCCAGTAGCACAGGTAGGGGGTTGGAGCAGTACTTC. It encodes CASSTGRGLEQYF.